This TCR beta chain comes out of a study of response to subunit inactivated influenza vaccine. TCRdb processed the RT-PCR reads anew with MiXCR; each CDR3 protein has one entry. The repertoire has around 570,000 distinct CDR3 sequences, 10% to 12% of them found once; the top ten carry roughly 11%. The germline V gene encodes CDR1 DFQATT and CDR2 SNEGSKA (reference sequence). The ends were cut back, 7 bases at V and 3 bases at J, with 12 bases in the middle. CDR3 length: 13 amino acids. The same sample was also studied in work on T cells expressing NK-cell markers. That paper notes: Production of TCR beta cDNA relied on 5'RACE template switching with UMIs. It was from sorted CD3+CD56+NKG2C+, CD3+CD56+NKG2C- and CD3+CD56-NKG2C+ T cells that TCR beta repertoires came. Sequenced donors, eight in total, included seven who were HCMV-seropositive and one who was seronegative. The study found dominant NKG2C+ clonotypes at 1.0-7.0% of CD8+ T cells in roughly six donors. Once again these clonotypes came out on top in the CD3+CD56-NKG2C+ fraction of several donors.

Here the sequenced sample was PBMCs from blood, taken on the day of vaccination. The TCR comes from a man aged 50 to 60 who received an inactivated influenza vaccine. This chain links TRBV20-1 with TRBJ2-2; D is perhaps TRBD2 (7 bases). The CDR3 coding sequence is TGCAGTGGGGGGGGGGCTGACACCGGGGAGCTGTTTTTT. Translation: CSGGGADTGELFF.